The clone carrying this T cell receptor (beta chain) came up many times. Antigen specificity is unknown. Germline loops: CDR1 MNHEY, CDR2 SVGEGT. The V gene end was trimmed by 10 bases and the J gene end by 5 bases; junction bases not matched to a gene: 9. CDR3 length: 14 amino acids. This entry comes from a study of regulatory T cells in long-lasting Graves disease. Study results and limitations: Favored usage of TRBV28, TRBJ1-2 and TRBJ2-5 was recorded in persistent disease. TCR diversity in persistent Graves' patients was below that of newly diagnosed ones. Persistent patients shared under 3,000 public clonotypes among themselves. Newly diagnosed patients shared fewer, at roughly 1,000.

Researchers made TCR beta libraries by using iRepertoire HTBI primers and running Arm-PCR on CDR3 regions. MiXCR was run by TCRdb on the multiplex PCR reads, yielding one entry per CDR3 protein. This repertoire shows more than 450,000 distinct CDR3 sequences, 16% found once; its top ten account for 12%. Time point given: newly diagnosed GD, antithyroid drugs for less than 3 months. Making the TCR library involved RNA that had been extracted from PBMCs. These data were also reused for a study on T cells in Graves' hyperthyroidism and ophthalmopathy.

This TCR was sampled from a man aged 35 to 55 with Graves disease. The chain combines TRBV6-2 or TRBV6-3 with TRBJ1-5; TRBD1 matches at 9 bases. This specimen was peripheral blood mononuclear cells (PBMCs), taken at new diagnosis, from a patient treated with antithyroid drugs. The CDR3 spells CANNRGLGDQPQHF. The CDR3 DNA reads TGTGCCAATAACAGGGGGCTTGGGGATCAGCCCCAGCATTTT.